The entry that follows covers one TCR beta chain sequence. This CDR3 has 15 residues. Between the trimmed V and J ends, which lost 5 bases and 0 bases, there was a span of 13 bases. CDR1 is SGHVS, CDR2 FNYEAQ, per germline. Study processing details: Reference gene primer amplification gave estimated nucleated cell counts. Clones were read by immunoSEQ multiplex PCR, and TCRdb kept only the in-frame ones, dropping some. That table furnishes V, J and clone size, whereas the DNA furnished D and trimming. The sample lists approximately 100,000 clones; 90% were seen once. The data stem from a study of blood T cell repertoires in COVID-19. The overall study: The United States, Italy and Spain supplied acute and convalescent COVID-19 samples. The analysed material was cDNA or gDNA that came from T cells, B-cell-depleted T cells, or PBMCs.

The clonotype originates from a human donor in a cohort sampled during active COVID-19. The sequenced sample consisted of peripheral blood. The genes are TRBV7-6 and TRBJ1-1; possibly TRBD1 for D (6 bases). The CDR3 nucleotides read TGTGCCAGCAGCGCACGACAGGACATGAACACTGAAGCTTTCTTT. The encoded protein is CASSARQDMNTEAFF.